Reported below is one T cell receptor beta chain. The antigen remains unidentified. Though probably carrying unrecorded immune exposures, donors were nominally healthy at sampling. Primers: 60 Vbeta forward and 13 Jbeta reverse. The table came from immunoSEQ multiplex PCR; TCRdb's copy has only in-frame clones and leaves some out. The sample lists 150,000 to 200,000 clones, 80% seen once, with over 13% in the top ten. The V and J ends lost 2 bases and 10 bases respectively, with 18 bases between them. The CDR3 runs 14 residues. The germline V gene has CDR1 SGHVS and CDR2 FQNEAQ. The sample is drawn from a study of cytomegalovirus exposure and HLA in healthy donors. General study results and limits: In a later analysis, a missense DCLRE1C variant was linked to TCR beta V- and J-gene trimming.

Sequenced material: PBMCs. The origin of this receptor is a woman in her 40s in good health and CMV-seronegative. The V and J genes are TRBV7-8 and TRBJ2-7; TRBD2 might be the D (5 bases). CDR3 sequence (DNA): TGTGCCAGCAGCTTAATCGGGGTCGCGGCTAACCAGTACTTC. Protein product: CASSLIGVAANQYF.